This T cell receptor beta chain came from a study of blood T cell repertoires in COVID-19. Background on the study: COVID-19 samples, acute and convalescent, were from the United States, Italy and Spain. T cells, B-cell-depleted T cells, or PBMCs provided the cDNA or gDNA that served as material.

Trimming left V 5 bases short and J 1 base short, with 9 bases between. The CDR3 has 12 residues. CDR1 is DFQATT and CDR2 is SNEGSKA in the germline V gene (reference sequence). Original processing methods: The assay estimated nucleated cells by amplifying reference gene primers. The method was immunoSEQ multiplex PCR; TCRdb's version includes in-frame clones alone and lacks a portion of them. That table is the source of V, J and clone size, and D and trimming were worked out from the DNA. The repertoire consists of roughly 410,000 clones, with 70% to 90% occurring once and the leading ten covering 0.95% to 1.5%. This clone has a single count.

What was sequenced was peripheral blood. This clonotype was obtained from a man aged 40-50 years with acute or convalescent COVID-19. The V and J genes are TRBV20-1 and TRBJ2-7, with D maybe TRBD2 (5 bases). The CDR3, as DNA: TGCAGTGCTGGTGGCGGGTCCTACGAGCAGTACTTC. It specifies CSAGGGSYEQYF.